Listed below are T cell receptor beta chains from one sample, sequenced in a study of control samples from healthy donors and cancer patients. Assay: immunoSEQ multiplex PCR; the TCRdb copy retains only in-frame clones and omits some. The sample shows tens of thousands of clones, less than 95% of them seen only once. Specimen: PBMCs. All receptors come from a woman between 40 and 55 years old with head and neck cancer. The CDR3 runs from the conserved cysteine through the conserved F or W. D genes are given only for firm matches. Clone sizes are given selectively: once, few, many, or a class where the clone is expanded.

d_gene: .; abundance: .; j_gene: TRBJ2-2; v_gene: TRBV16; CDR3nt: TGTGCCAGCCGCCCCGTGGGGCCCGGGGAGCTGTTTTTT; CDR3aa: CASRPVGPGELFF
d_gene: .; abundance: .; j_gene: TRBJ1-5; v_gene: TRBV12-5; CDR3nt: TGTGCTAGTGGCAAACAGGGACTCTATAGCAATCAGCCCCAGCATTTT; CDR3aa: CASGKQGLYSNQPQHF
d_gene: TRBD1; abundance: once; j_gene: TRBJ1-2; v_gene: TRBV5-4; CDR3nt: TGTGCCAGCAGCGAACAGGGGGCAGGGTATGGCTACACCTTC; CDR3aa: CASSEQGAGYGYTF
d_gene: .; abundance: once; j_gene: TRBJ1-5; v_gene: TRBV6-6; CDR3nt: TGTGCCAGCAGTTCCCGTTCTCAGCCCCAGCATTTT; CDR3aa: CASSSRSQPQHF
d_gene: .; abundance: .; j_gene: TRBJ1-1; v_gene: TRBV10-3; CDR3nt: TGTGCCATCAGTGAGTCGATAAGGACCTCGGGGGCTTTCTTT; CDR3aa: CAISESIRTSGAFF
d_gene: .; abundance: few; j_gene: TRBJ1-3; v_gene: TRBV6-5; CDR3nt: TGTGCCAGCAGTTACTCGGGCTTGTATGGAAACACCATATATTTT; CDR3aa: CASSYSGLYGNTIYF
d_gene: .; abundance: .; j_gene: TRBJ1-3; v_gene: TRBV19; CDR3nt: TGTGCCAGTAGTATGAGGGAGGCCCGTACAGGGCTCTCTGGAAACACCATATATTTT; CDR3aa: CASSMREARTGLSGNTIYF
d_gene: .; abundance: .; j_gene: TRBJ2-3; v_gene: TRBV18; CDR3nt: TGTGCCAGCTCACTGGGACATCGCACAGATACGCAGTATTTT; CDR3aa: CASSLGHRTDTQYF
d_gene: .; abundance: .; j_gene: TRBJ1-6; v_gene: TRBV7-8; CDR3nt: TGTGCCAGCAGCTTACGCAGGAGCTCCTATAATTCACCCCTCCACTTT; CDR3aa: CASSLRRSSYNSPLHF
d_gene: TRBD1; abundance: .; j_gene: TRBJ1-4; v_gene: TRBV5-4; CDR3nt: TGTGCCAGCAGCGCCGGACAGGGGGCAACTAATGAAAAACTGTTTTTT; CDR3aa: CASSAGQGATNEKLFF
d_gene: TRBD1; abundance: once; j_gene: TRBJ1-1; v_gene: TRBV24-1; CDR3nt: TGTGCCACCAGTGATTTAGGGACAGGACGGAACACTGAAGCTTTCTTT; CDR3aa: CATSDLGTGRNTEAFF
d_gene: TRBD1; abundance: .; j_gene: TRBJ2-1; v_gene: TRBV2; CDR3nt: TGTGCCAGCAGTGATCGGACAGGCCCGTACAATGAGCAGTTCTTC; CDR3aa: CASSDRTGPYNEQFF
d_gene: .; abundance: once; j_gene: TRBJ2-1; v_gene: TRBV28; CDR3nt: TGTGCCAGCAGTAGGGGGAACTCCTACAATGAGCAGTTCTTC; CDR3aa: CASSRGNSYNEQFF